A single count supports the clone carrying this TCR beta chain. This CDR3 has 11 amino acids. From germline, CDR1 is SQVTM and CDR2 ANQGSEA. V gave up 7 bases and J gave up 7 bases, with 13 bases separating them. Using immunoSEQ multiplex PCR, the repertoire was profiled, and TCRdb retains in-frame clones only, with some absent. The repertoire includes 200,000 to 250,000 clones, 82% of them detected once, and 3% to 4% sits in the top ten. These data originate in a study of blood T cell repertoires in COVID-19. Overall study context: Sites across the United States, Italy and Spain contributed samples from acute and convalescent COVID-19.

The chain recombines TRBV29-1 with TRBJ2-5, with D possibly being TRBD1 (5 bases). The clonotype originates from a woman aged 55-69 years who had recovered from COVID-19. The sequenced material came from PBMCs or T cells enriched from blood (not recorded which). CDR3 amino acids: CSGGDRVTQYF. Written as DNA, the CDR3 is TGCAGCGGGGGTGACAGAGTGACCCAGTACTTC.